This T cell receptor (beta chain) was observed in a study of T cells in localized non-small cell lung cancer. Measured with immunoSEQ multiplex PCR; TCRdb has only the in-frame clones, and not every one. The table lists tens of thousands of clones, about 87% of them singletons, with around 14% in the top ten. This sequence was found in a man aged 40-75 years with stage I squamous cell lung carcinoma. The material was peripheral blood, obtained before any cancer treatment.

The chain's CDR3 is CAISEGSSYNSPLHF. CDR3 in DNA: TGTGCCATCAGTGAGGGCAGCTCCTATAATTCACCCCTCCACTTT. The chain has TRBV10-3 and TRBJ1-6; D is unresolved. The germline V and J ends were trimmed by 2 bases and 0 bases, with 5 bases remaining between them. Per germline, CDR1 ENHRY and CDR2 SYGVKD. CDR3 length: 15 amino acids.